This TCR beta chain was documented in a study of human T cells and chemical hapten exposure. Individual cDNA molecules (in the library) carried attached unique molecular identifiers. TCRdb recomputed calls from the RACE reads with MiXCR, one row per CDR3 protein. The table shows about 340,000 distinct CDR3 sequences, with under 9% occurring only once. V lost 5 bases and J lost 4, with 14 bases in between. Germline CDR1 is KGHSH and CDR2 is LQKENI. The CDR3 has 14 residues. Time point: patch test 1, 2 weeks after DPC sensitization. The treatment denotes: therapeutic diphenylcyclopropenone sensitization with weekly scalp DPC.

The input for sequencing was whole blood, taken in connection with sensitization to the hapten diphenylcyclopropenone (DPC). The sequence derives from a woman aged 18-29 years with alopecia areata. Some clones in this sample may be carry-over from other donors' samples. The chain recombines TRBV18 with TRBJ1-1; a weak D match, TRBD1 (5 bases). The CDR3 here is CASSTGWGSTEAFF. The CDR3 nucleotides read TGTGCCAGCTCAACGGGCTGGGGGAGCACTGAAGCTTTCTTT.